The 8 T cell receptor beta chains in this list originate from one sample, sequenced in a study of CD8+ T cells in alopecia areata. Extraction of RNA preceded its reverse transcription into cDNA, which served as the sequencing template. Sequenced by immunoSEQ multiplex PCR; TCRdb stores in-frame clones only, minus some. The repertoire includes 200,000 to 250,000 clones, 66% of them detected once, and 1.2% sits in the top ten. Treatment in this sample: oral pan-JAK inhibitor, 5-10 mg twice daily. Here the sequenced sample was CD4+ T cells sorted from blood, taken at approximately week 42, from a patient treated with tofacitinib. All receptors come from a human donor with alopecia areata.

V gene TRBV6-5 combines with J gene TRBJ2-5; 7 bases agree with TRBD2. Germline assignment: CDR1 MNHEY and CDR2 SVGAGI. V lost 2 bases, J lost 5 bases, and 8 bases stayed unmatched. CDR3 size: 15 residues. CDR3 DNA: TGTGCCAGCAGTTACGGGGTCGGGGGGATTGAGACCCAGTACTTC. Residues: CASSYGVGGIETQYF.

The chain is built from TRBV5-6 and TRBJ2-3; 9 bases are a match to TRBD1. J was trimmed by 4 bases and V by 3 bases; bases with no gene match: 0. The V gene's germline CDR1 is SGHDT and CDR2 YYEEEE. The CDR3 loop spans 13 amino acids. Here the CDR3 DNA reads TGTGCCAGCAGCTGGACAGGGGCAGATACGCAGTATTTT. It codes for CASSWTGADTQYF.

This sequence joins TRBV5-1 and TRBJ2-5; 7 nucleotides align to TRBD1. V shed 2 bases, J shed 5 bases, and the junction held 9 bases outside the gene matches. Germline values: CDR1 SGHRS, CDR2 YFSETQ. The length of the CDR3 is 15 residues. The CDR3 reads CASSFSPGGYETQYF. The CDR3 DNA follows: TGCGCCAGCAGCTTTAGTCCAGGGGGTTACGAGACCCAGTACTTC.

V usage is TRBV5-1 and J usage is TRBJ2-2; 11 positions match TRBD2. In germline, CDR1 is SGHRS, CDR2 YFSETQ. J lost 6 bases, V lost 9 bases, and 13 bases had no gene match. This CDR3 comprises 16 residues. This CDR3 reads CANNPRLAGRPGELFF. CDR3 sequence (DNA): TGCGCCAACAATCCCCGACTAGCGGGGCGGCCCGGGGAGCTGTTTTTT. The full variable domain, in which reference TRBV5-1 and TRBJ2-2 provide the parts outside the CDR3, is KAGVTQTPRYLIKTRGQQVTLSCSPISGHRSVSWYQQTPGQGLQFLFEYFSETQRNKGNFPGRFSGRQFSNSRSEMNVSTLELGDSALYLCANNPRLAGRPGELFFGEGSRLTVL.

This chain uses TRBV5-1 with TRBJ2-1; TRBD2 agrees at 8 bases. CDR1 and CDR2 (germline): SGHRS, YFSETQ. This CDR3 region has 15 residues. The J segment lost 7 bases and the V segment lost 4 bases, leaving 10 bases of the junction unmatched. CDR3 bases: TGCGCCAGCAGCCCCGCACGACTAGCGAGTAATGAGCAGTTCTTC. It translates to CASSPARLASNEQFF.

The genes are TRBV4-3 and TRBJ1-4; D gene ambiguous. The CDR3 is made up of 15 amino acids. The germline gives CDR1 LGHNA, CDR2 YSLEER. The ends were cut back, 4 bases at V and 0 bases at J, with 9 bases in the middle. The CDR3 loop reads CASSPGIATNEKLFF. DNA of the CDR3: TGCGCCAGCAGCCCAGGAATTGCAACTAATGAAAAACTGTTTTTT.

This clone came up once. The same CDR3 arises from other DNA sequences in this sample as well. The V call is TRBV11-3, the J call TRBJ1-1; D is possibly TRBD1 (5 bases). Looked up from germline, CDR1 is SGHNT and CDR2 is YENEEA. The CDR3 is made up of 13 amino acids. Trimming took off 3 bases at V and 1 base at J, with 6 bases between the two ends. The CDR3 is CASSLGGNTEAFF. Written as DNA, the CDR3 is TGTGCCAGCAGCTTGGGGGGGAACACTGAAGCTTTCTTT.

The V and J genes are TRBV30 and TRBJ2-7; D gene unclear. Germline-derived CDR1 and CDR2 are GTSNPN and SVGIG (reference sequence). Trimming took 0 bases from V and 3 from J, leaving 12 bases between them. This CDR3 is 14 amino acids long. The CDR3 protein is CAWSVNLDLYEQYF. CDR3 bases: TGTGCCTGGAGTGTAAACCTCGACCTCTACGAGCAGTACTTC.